The 3 T cell receptor beta chains presented below share a single source sample, sequenced in a study of patients and donors after allogeneic stem cell transplantation. From the RT-PCR reads, TCRdb called clonotypes with MiXCR, one entry per CDR3 protein. The data show around 70,000 distinct CDR3 sequences, 26% seen once. Sequences were obtained from blood, either unsorted or a sorted T cell fraction (not recorded which). These receptors were collected from a human donor who was either an allogeneic HSCT recipient or a stem cell or donor lymphocyte infusion donor (not recorded which). It is not recorded whose cells these are; they may come from a transplant donor.

This clonotype came up a few times. This chain links TRBV4-3 with TRBJ2-3, with TRBD2 identical over 8 bases. The trim removed 3 bases at V and 6 bases at J, leaving 2 bases unmatched. Germline-derived CDR1 and CDR2 are LGHNA and YSLEER. The CDR3 totals 13 residues. This CDR3 reads CASSQREADTQYF. In DNA form, the CDR3 reads TGCGCCAGCAGCCAGCGGGAGGCCGATACGCAGTATTTT.

This clonotype has just a few counts. The chain has TRBV11-2 and TRBJ1-6, with D unresolved. The germline V gene has CDR1 SGHAT and CDR2 FQNNGV. The CDR3 is 16 amino acids. V was cut by 5 bases and J by 2 bases, with 13 bases left in between. This CDR3 is CASSPHPRAYNSPLHF. The CDR3 coding sequence is TGTGCCAGCAGCCCACATCCCCGCGCCTATAATTCACCCCTCCACTTT.

This clonotype was counted at least ten times. The chain recombines TRBV4-1 with TRBJ1-3; D might be TRBD1 (5 bases). Germline V gene lookup returns CDR1 MGHRA and CDR2 YSYEKL. The CDR3 is 14 amino acids. Trimming left V 2 bases short and J 1 base short, with 6 bases between. The CDR3 reads CASSQRGSGNTIYF. In DNA form, the CDR3 reads TGCGCCAGCAGCCAACGGGGGTCTGGAAACACCATATATTTT.